Following are 27 T cell receptor beta chains from one sample sequenced in a study of prognosis after radiotherapy for stage I lung cancer. Two rounds of multiplex PCR amplified TCR beta CDR3 from genomic DNA. First-round PCR used primers specific to each TRBV and TRBJ gene. From the multiplex PCR reads, TCRdb called clonotypes with MiXCR, one entry per CDR3 protein. This repertoire shows around 21,000 distinct CDR3 sequences, about 46% found once; its top ten account for about 33%. The starting material was PBMCs, obtained before or after stereotactic body radiation therapy (not recorded which). Receptors originate from a donor aged 50 or older with non-small cell lung cancer.

This clonotype was recorded at least ten times. The gene calls are TRBV30 and TRBJ2-7; possibly TRBD1 or TRBD2 for D (5 bases each). Trimming shortened V by 0 bases and J by 5 bases, and 8 bases separated the two germline ends. This CDR3 region has 12 residues. Germline V gives CDR1 GTSNPN, CDR2 SVGIG (reference sequence). For the CDR3, the DNA is TGTGCCTGGAGTGTACTAGGGGACGAGCAGTACTTC. It codes for CAWSVLGDEQYF.

A word on this clonotype: It is likely a read error: a sequence one base away is far more abundant. The J gene is TRBJ2-7, the V gene TRBV6-1, with 8 bases fitting TRBD2. Germline V CDR1 and CDR2: MNHNS, SASEGT. The CDR3 is 15 residues long. With V trimmed by 6 bases and J by 5 bases, 12 bases remained unmatched. CDR3 region: CASSVSPAGVDEQYF. As DNA, the CDR3 is TGTGCCAGCAGCGTCAGCCCAGCGGGAGTGGACGAGCAGTACTTC.

The chain recombines TRBV2 with TRBJ2-2, with TRBD1 matching over 7 bases. The germline V gene encodes CDR1 SNHLY and CDR2 FYNNEI. The J segment lost 2 bases and the V segment lost 5 bases, leaving 2 bases of the junction unmatched. The CDR3 consists of 14 residues. As DNA, the CDR3 is TGTGCCAGCAGTTGGGACAGTAACACCGGGGAGCTGTTTTTT. Protein sequence: CASSWDSNTGELFF. Full variable domain (rest looked up from reference TRBV2 and TRBJ2-2): EPEVTQTPSHQVTQMGQEVILRCVPISNHLYFYWYRQILGQKVEFLVSFYNNEISEKSEIFDDQFSVERPDGSNFTLKIRSTKLEDSAMYFCASSWDSNTGELFFGEGSRLTVL.

The chain has TRBV2 and TRBJ2-3, with a tentative D call TRBD2 (6 bases). Germline values: CDR1 SNHLY, CDR2 FYNNEI. The length of the CDR3 is 14 residues. The ends were cut back, 6 bases at V and 6 bases at J, with 16 bases in the middle. CDR3 nucleotide sequence: TGTGCCAGCAGCTTTAGCGGACGGGGGGATACGCAGTATTTT. Protein sequence: CASSFSGRGDTQYF. The complete variable domain, with remaining parts taken from reference TRBV2 and TRBJ2-3, reads EPEVTQTPSHQVTQMGQEVILRCVPISNHLYFYWYRQILGQKVEFLVSFYNNEISEKSEIFDDQFSVERPDGSNFTLKIRSTKLEDSAMYFCASSFSGRGDTQYFGPGTRLTVL.

Concerning this clonotype itself: A much larger clone lies one base from this, so it may be a read error. This rearrangement joins TRBV27 to TRBJ2-1; no clear D. This CDR3 is built from 13 residues. Germline values: CDR1 MNHEY, CDR2 SMNVEV (reference sequence). The CDR3 protein is CASSLVERYEKSF. CDR3 bases: TGTGCCAGCAGTTTAGTGGAGAGGTATGAGAAGTCCTTC.

This sequence joins TRBV5-4 and TRBJ2-7; no reliable D call. The CDR3 totals 15 residues. CDR1 SGHNT and CDR2 YYREEE come from the germline V gene (reference sequence). The V end was cut by 4 bases, the J end by 4 bases, with 18 bases between. CDR3 loop: CASSRVAVVQYEQYF. Written as DNA, the CDR3 is TGTGCCAGCAGCCGCGTGGCGGTAGTACAATACGAGCAGTACTTC.

This clonotype was observed many times. This chain joins TRBV5-1 and TRBJ2-7; D remains unclear. Trimming took off 1 base at V and 4 bases at J, with 18 bases between the two ends. This CDR3 spans 16 amino acids. The germline CDR1 and CDR2 sequences are SGHRS and YFSETQ. DNA for the CDR3: TGCGCCAGCAGCTTGAGACTCACCCACACCCCTTACGAGCAGTACTTC. As protein: CASSLRLTHTPYEQYF.

This clonotype was seen many times. The rearrangement joins TRBV11-2 to TRBJ2-3, with D perhaps TRBD1 (6 bases). This CDR3 region has 16 residues. Between the trimmed V and J ends, which lost 1 base and 1 base, there was a span of 12 bases. The germline V gene encodes CDR1 SGHAT and CDR2 FQNNGV. As DNA, the CDR3 is TGTGCCAGCAGCTTAGGAACAGGGAGAGGCACAGATACGCAGTATTTT. Translating gives CASSLGTGRGTDTQYF.

Regarding this clonotype: A single base separates this from a much larger clone, so it may be a read error. The chain employs TRBV5-4 and TRBJ2-7; the D gene is possibly TRBD2 (5 bases). This CDR3 is built from 15 residues. Germline lookup yields CDR1 SGHNT and CDR2 YYREEE (reference sequence). Here the CDR3 reads CAISLAGRRNYEQYF. CDR3 coding DNA: TGTGCCATCAGCTTGGCCGGCAGGAGGAATTACGAGCAGTACTTC.

This clonotype was seen many times. The chain combines TRBV6-1 with TRBJ1-2; 12 bases map to TRBD1. This CDR3 has 14 amino acids. From germline, CDR1 is MNHNS and CDR2 SASEGT. Trimming cost V 10 bases and J 3 bases; bases outside gene matches: 6. CDR3 loop: CAIGTGGDDYGYTF. DNA for the CDR3: TGTGCCATAGGGACAGGGGGCGACGACTATGGCTACACCTTC.

The chain recombines TRBV11-3 with TRBJ1-2; tentative D call: TRBD1 (6 bases). There are 13 residues in the CDR3. Germline V gene data show CDR1 as SGHNT and CDR2 as YENEEA. The V gene lost 5 bases and the J gene lost 11 bases, with 18 bases spanning the gap. The CDR3 coding sequence is TGTGCCAGCAGCACACAGGGCCCCGGTGGATACACCTTC. This translates into CASSTQGPGGYTF.

This clonotype came up a few times. The V call is TRBV7-2, the J call TRBJ1-2; the match to TRBD1 covers 9 bases. V lost 5 bases and J lost 4; bases outside the gene matches: 5. From germline, CDR1 is SGHTA and CDR2 FQGNSA. The CDR3 extends over 14 amino acids. The CDR3, as DNA: TGTGCCAGCAGCAGGGGGGACAGGGCCTATGGCTACACCTTC. It is translated as CASSRGDRAYGYTF.

The count of this clonotype is one. In DNA form, the CDR3 reads TGCGCCAGCAGCCAAGCCCCCGGGGGCGCGGGAGGCACAGATACGCAGTATTTT. Residues: CASSQAPGGAGGTDTQYF. The chain joins TRBV4-1 to TRBJ2-3, with D possibly TRBD2 on 7 matching bases. Germline loops: CDR1 MGHRA, CDR2 YSYEKL. This CDR3 contains 18 residues. V lost 1 base and J lost 1, with 18 bases in between.

The chain links TRBV2 to TRBJ1-3; D is unresolved. In germline, CDR1 is SNHLY, CDR2 FYNNEI. Trimming left V 5 bases short and J 4 bases short, with 9 bases between. This CDR3 is 13 amino acids long. The CDR3 reads CASSPTSGNTIYF. The DNA for the CDR3 is TGTGCCAGCAGTCCAACCTCCGGAAACACCATATATTTT.

In regard to this clonotype: This likely came from a read error, as a far larger clone is one base away. This chain connects TRBV6-9 to TRBJ2-3; possibly TRBD2 for D (5 bases). The germline gives CDR1 MNHGY, CDR2 SVAAGI. This CDR3 has 16 amino acids. V was clipped by 4 bases and J by 7 bases, with 21 bases between them. The chain's CDR3 is CASSFASPSWSNTQYF. The CDR3 bases are TGTGCCAGCAGTTTCGCTTCCCCTAGCTGGAGTAATACGCAGTATTTT.

This clonotype has ten or more counts. The rearrangement uses TRBV7-9 and TRBJ2-3, with 11 bases lining up with TRBD2. V shed 5 bases and J 7 bases; nucleotides not matched to a gene: 11. CDR1 and CDR2 (germline): SEHNR, FQNEAQ (reference sequence). The CDR3 runs to 16 residues. CDR3 coding DNA: TGTGCCAGCAGCCCACAACTAGCGGGAGTAGGAAATACGCAGTATTTT. Translation gives CASSPQLAGVGNTQYF. Variable domain in full (rest from reference TRBV7-9 and TRBJ2-3): DTGVSQNPRHKITKRGQNVTFRCDPISEHNRLYWYRQTLGQGPEFLTYFQNEAQLEKSRLLSDRFSAERPKGSFSTLEIQRTEQGDSAMYLCASSPQLAGVGNTQYFGPGTRLTVL.

The chain uses TRBV6-1 and TRBJ2-5; D gene unclear. Germline V gene sequence: CDR1 MNHNS, CDR2 SASEGT. This CDR3 region has 13 residues. Trimming shortened V by 5 bases and J by 7 bases, and 14 bases separated the two germline ends. The CDR3 coding sequence is TGTGCCAGCAGTCCCCCCGGCATCGGGACCCAGTACTTC. Translating gives CASSPPGIGTQYF.

The J gene is TRBJ2-7, the V gene TRBV2; 7 bases agree with TRBD2. This CDR3 comprises 18 residues. Unmatched junction bases numbered 22, after V lost 4 bases and J lost 7 bases. Germline V CDR1 and CDR2: SNHLY, FYNNEI. The CDR3 DNA follows: TGTGCCAGCAGTGTCCGGAACCCGGGCGGCGGGAGTACTGTGGAGCAGTACTTC. As protein: CASSVRNPGGGSTVEQYF.

A note on this clonotype: It differs at one base from a far larger clone, so likely a read error. V is TRBV6-9 and J is TRBJ2-5, with D perhaps being TRBD1 or TRBD2 (5 bases each). Germline V gene lookup returns CDR1 MNHGY and CDR2 SVAAGI. CDR3 length: 14 residues. The CDR3 DNA reads as TGTTCCAGCAGCTGGGGACGGCGCCAAGAGACCCAGTACTTC. The encoded protein is CSSSWGRRQETQYF.

The rearrangement links TRBV27 to TRBJ2-1; 7 bases are shared with TRBD2. J gave up 9 bases and V 4 bases, and 3 bases lay outside the gene matches. The CDR3 has 12 amino acids. Germline CDR1 MNHEY, CDR2 SMNVEV (reference sequence). The CDR3 coding sequence is TGTGCCAGCAGTTCTAGCGGAGCTGAGCAGTTCTTC. The encoded protein is CASSSSGAEQFF.

About this clonotype itself: A far bigger clonotype differs at one base, so this is likely a read error. The chain combines TRBV6-4 with TRBJ2-3, with 8 bases lining up with TRBD1. The CDR3 length is 15 residues. CDR1 is MRHNA and CDR2 is SNTAGT in the germline V gene. CDR3 DNA sequence: TGTGCCAGCAGTCCGACAGGGGCGGTCACATATACGCAGTATTTT. This sequence encodes CASSPTGAVTYTQYF.

Ten or more counts support this clonotype. The rearrangement links TRBV4-2 to TRBJ2-1, with 8 bases fitting TRBD2. Per germline, CDR1 LGHNA and CDR2 YNFKEQ. V shed 8 bases and J 9 bases; nucleotides not matched to a gene: 6. The CDR3 loop spans 12 amino acids. The chain's CDR3 is CASAISGSEQFF. The CDR3 nucleotides are TGTGCCAGCGCCATAAGCGGGAGTGAGCAGTTCTTC.

This clonotype was found many times. CDR3 sequence (DNA): TGTGCCAGCAGCTTGGGTGGCTCTGGGGCCAACGTCCTGACTTTC. The encoded protein is CASSLGGSGANVLTF. The chain links TRBV11-2 to TRBJ2-6; D uncertain. This CDR3 comprises 15 residues. Germline V gene lookup returns CDR1 SGHAT and CDR2 FQNNGV. With 3 bases removed from V and 0 bases from J, the gap between germline ends came to 6 bases.

This clonotype was picked up many times. The rearrangement joins TRBV2 to TRBJ2-1; TRBD2 matches at 8 bases. This CDR3 is 13 amino acids long. Per the germline V gene, CDR1 is SNHLY and CDR2 is FYNNEI. The V gene end was trimmed by 5 bases and the J gene end by 7 bases; junction bases not matched to a gene: 4. In DNA form, the CDR3 reads TGTGCCAGCAGTCCAGCGGGAGCGAATGAGCAGTTCTTC. It yields the protein CASSPAGANEQFF.

This clonotype was counted many times. The V call is TRBV9, the J call TRBJ2-7, with D hard to call. The CDR3 length is 13 residues. Germline assignment: CDR1 SGDLS and CDR2 YYNGEE. Trimming removed 0 bases from V and 2 bases from J, with 6 bases in between. The CDR3 coding sequence is TGTGCCAGCAGCGTAGGTACCGCCTACGAGCAGTACTTC. It translates to CASSVGTAYEQYF.

This chain links TRBV20-1 with TRBJ1-2, with 7 nucleotides matching TRBD1. Germline V lookup: CDR1 DFQATT, CDR2 SNEGSKA (reference sequence). The junction had 5 bases not matched to a gene; V was cut back by 7 bases and J by 6 bases. The CDR3 extends over 11 amino acids. Written as DNA, the CDR3 is TGCAGTGGCGGGCAGGGGGATGGCTACACCTTC. This encodes CSGGQGDGYTF.

This rearrangement joins TRBV5-1 to TRBJ2-2; 7 positions match TRBD2. From germline, CDR1 is SGHRS and CDR2 YFSETQ. This CDR3 contains 14 residues. V lost 1 base, J lost 4 bases, and 1 base stayed unmatched. CDR3 amino acids: CASSLLAATGELFF. For the CDR3, the DNA is TGCGCCAGCAGCTTGCTAGCGGCCACCGGGGAGCTGTTTTTT.